This TCR beta chain is from a study of T cell changes during pregnancy in multiple sclerosis. TCRdb's table, derived via immunoSEQ multiplex PCR, lists solely in-frame clones and lacks some. Here the sample spans about 75,000 clones, approximately 90% being singletons. CDR3 length: 14 amino acids. Per the germline V gene, CDR1 is SNHLY and CDR2 is FYNNEI. V was shortened by 2 bases and J by 4 bases, with 9 bases between the two germline ends. The material was CD4+ T cells from peripheral blood mononuclear cells, obtained before pregnancy. J is TRBJ1-3 and V is TRBV2; possible D gene TRBD1, 6 bases. This TCR derives from a female donor with multiple sclerosis, enrolled in a pregnancy study. As DNA, the CDR3 is TGTGCCAGCAGTGAACAGGGGTACGGAAACACCATATATTTT. Translation: CASSEQGYGNTIYF.